The 3 T cell receptor beta chains listed next were all sequenced from one sample in a study of T cell clonality in common variable immunodeficiency. Only in-frame clones appear in the TCRdb table, and some are missing; sequencing was by immunoSEQ multiplex PCR. The table records around 45,000 clones without singletons, the ten largest covering less than 6.5%. The sample consisted of peripheral blood mononuclear cells. These receptors were collected from a person between 18 and 75 years old in good health.

As for this clone: Coverage ceases 3 residues before the CDR3 finishes, and the germline J gene fills in the end. The rearrangement links TRBV7-9 to TRBJ2-4, with 9 bases fitting TRBD1. The CDR3 length is 14 residues. Per the germline V gene, CDR1 is SEHNR and CDR2 is FQNEAQ (reference sequence). This CDR3 reads CASSLGDRVGGQYF. The CDR3 bases that were read are TGTGCCAGCAGCTTAGGGGACAGGGTTGGCGGT.

This clone has at least ten counts. The read terminates 3 residues ahead of where the CDR3 ends, so the germline J gene completes it. The chain uses TRBV7-9 and TRBJ2-7, with 9 bases lining up with TRBD2. After removal of 3 bases from V and 2 bases from J, the junction contained 5 bases not matched to a gene. The CDR3 covers 15 residues. Germline V gene lookup returns CDR1 SEHNR and CDR2 FQNEAQ (reference sequence). The CDR3 DNA, read in part, is TGTGCCAGCAGCTTTGGCGGGGGGGCCGCCTACGAG. Translating it yields CASSFGGGAAYE. The full CDR3 is CASSFGGGAAYEQYF.

This clone has at least ten counts. The CDR3 end lies 3 residues beyond the end of the read and is filled in from the germline J gene. This chain connects TRBV6-1 to TRBJ1-1; TRBD1 agrees at 7 bases. The length of the CDR3 is 16 residues. Looked up from germline, CDR1 is MNHNS and CDR2 is SASEGT. V gave up 4 bases and J gave up 3 bases; unmatched junction bases: 11. This chain's CDR3 is CASSARIRGHDTEAFF. CDR3 DNA (partial): TGTGCCAGCAGTGCCCGGATTAGGGGGCACGACACTGAA.